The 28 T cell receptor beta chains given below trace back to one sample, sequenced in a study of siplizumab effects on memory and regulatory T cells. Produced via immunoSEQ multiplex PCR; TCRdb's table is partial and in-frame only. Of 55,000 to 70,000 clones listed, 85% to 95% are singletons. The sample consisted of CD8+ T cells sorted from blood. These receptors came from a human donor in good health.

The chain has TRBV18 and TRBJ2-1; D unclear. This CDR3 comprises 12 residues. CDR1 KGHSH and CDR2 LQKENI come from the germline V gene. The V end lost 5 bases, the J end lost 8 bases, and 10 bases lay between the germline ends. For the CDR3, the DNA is TGTGCCAGCTCAACCGTATCGGATGAGCAGTTCTTC. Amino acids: CASSTVSDEQFF.

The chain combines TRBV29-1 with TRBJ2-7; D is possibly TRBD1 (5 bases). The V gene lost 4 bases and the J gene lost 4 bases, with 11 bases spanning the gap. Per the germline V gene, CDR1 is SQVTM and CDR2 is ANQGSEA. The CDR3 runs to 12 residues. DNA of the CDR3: TGCAGCGTTGGGTATAGGGGTTACGAGCAGTACTTC. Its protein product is CSVGYRGYEQYF.

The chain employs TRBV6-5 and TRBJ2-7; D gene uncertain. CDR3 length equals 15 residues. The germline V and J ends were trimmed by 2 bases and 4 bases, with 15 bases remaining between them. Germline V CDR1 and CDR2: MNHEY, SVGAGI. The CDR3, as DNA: TGTGCCAGCAGTTACGGCGCGGCAGAACTATACGAGCAGTACTTC. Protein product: CASSYGAAELYEQYF.

CDR3 residues: CASIAGLETQYF. Written as DNA, the CDR3 is TGTGCCAGCATCGCAGGGTTGGAGACCCAGTACTTC. The chain combines TRBV2 with TRBJ2-5; D is perhaps TRBD1 (5 bases). CDR1 and CDR2 (germline): SNHLY, FYNNEI. Trimming shortened V by 7 bases and J by 5 bases, and 11 bases separated the two germline ends. The CDR3 length is 12 residues.

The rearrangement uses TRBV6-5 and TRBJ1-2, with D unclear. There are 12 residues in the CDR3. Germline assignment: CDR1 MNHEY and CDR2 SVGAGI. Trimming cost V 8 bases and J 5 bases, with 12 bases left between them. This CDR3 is CASRASGYGYTF. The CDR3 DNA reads TGTGCCAGCCGGGCTTCTGGGTATGGCTACACCTTC.

The CDR3 is CASSLSSEGGEAFF. The CDR3 nucleotides read TGTGCCAGCAGCCTTTCATCCGAGGGGGGTGAAGCTTTCTTT. The chain couples TRBV7-3 to TRBJ1-1; tentatively, D is TRBD1 (6 bases). Trimming left V 5 bases short and J 7 bases short, with 17 bases between. Germline V gene sequence: CDR1 SGHTA, CDR2 FQGTGA. The CDR3 loop spans 14 amino acids.

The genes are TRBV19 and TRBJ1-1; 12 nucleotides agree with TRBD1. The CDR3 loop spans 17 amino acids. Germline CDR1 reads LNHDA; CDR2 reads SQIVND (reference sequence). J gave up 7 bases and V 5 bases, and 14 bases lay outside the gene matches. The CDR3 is CASSLGTGGGPPREAFF. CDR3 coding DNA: TGTGCCAGTAGTTTAGGGACAGGGGGCGGTCCACCTCGTGAAGCTTTCTTT.

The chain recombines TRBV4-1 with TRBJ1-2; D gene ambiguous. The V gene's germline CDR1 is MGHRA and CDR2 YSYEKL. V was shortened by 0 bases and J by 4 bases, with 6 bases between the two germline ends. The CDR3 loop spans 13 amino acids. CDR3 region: CASSQDNGYGYTF. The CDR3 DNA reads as TGCGCCAGCAGCCAAGATAACGGCTATGGCTACACCTTC.

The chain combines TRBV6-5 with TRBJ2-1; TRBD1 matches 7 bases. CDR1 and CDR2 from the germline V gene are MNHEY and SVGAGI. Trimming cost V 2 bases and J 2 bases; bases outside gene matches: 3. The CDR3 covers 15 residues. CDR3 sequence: CASSYDQGAYNEQFF. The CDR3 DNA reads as TGTGCCAGCAGTTACGATCAGGGGGCCTACAATGAGCAGTTCTTC.

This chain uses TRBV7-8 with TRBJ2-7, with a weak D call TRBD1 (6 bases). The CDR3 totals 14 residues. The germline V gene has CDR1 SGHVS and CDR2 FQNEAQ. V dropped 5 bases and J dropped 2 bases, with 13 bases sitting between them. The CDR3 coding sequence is TGTGCCAGCAGCCCCTCAGACAGGACCTACGAGCAGTACTTC. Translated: CASSPSDRTYEQYF.

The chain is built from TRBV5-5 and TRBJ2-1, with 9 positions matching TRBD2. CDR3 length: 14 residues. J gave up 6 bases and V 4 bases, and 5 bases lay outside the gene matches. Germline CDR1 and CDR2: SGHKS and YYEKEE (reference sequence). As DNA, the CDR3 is TGTGCCAGCAGCATGGGACTAGCCGTCAATGAGCAGTTCTTC. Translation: CASSMGLAVNEQFF.

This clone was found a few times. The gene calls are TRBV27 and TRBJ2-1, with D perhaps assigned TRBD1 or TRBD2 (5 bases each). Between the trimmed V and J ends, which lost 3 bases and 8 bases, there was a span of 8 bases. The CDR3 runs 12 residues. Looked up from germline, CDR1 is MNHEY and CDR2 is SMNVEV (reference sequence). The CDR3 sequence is CASSFQGDEQFF. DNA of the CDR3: TGTGCCAGCAGTTTTCAGGGAGATGAGCAGTTCTTC.

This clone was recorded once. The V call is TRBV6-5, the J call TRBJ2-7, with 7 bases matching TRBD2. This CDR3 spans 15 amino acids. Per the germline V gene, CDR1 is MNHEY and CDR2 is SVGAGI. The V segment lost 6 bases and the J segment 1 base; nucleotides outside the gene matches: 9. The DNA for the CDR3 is TGTGCCAGCAGCCCTGGGGCGGGAGTATCCTACGAGCAGTACTTC. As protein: CASSPGAGVSYEQYF.

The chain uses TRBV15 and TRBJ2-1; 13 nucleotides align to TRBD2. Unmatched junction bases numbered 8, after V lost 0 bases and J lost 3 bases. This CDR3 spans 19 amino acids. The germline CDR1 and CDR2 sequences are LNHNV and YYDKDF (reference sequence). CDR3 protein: CATSRDYGLAGDIYNEQFF. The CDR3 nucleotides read TGTGCCACCAGCAGAGATTATGGACTAGCGGGAGACATCTACAATGAGCAGTTCTTC.

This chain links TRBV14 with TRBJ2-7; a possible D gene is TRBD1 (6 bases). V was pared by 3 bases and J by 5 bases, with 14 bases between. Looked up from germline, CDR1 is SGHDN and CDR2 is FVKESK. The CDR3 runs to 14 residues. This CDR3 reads CASSHRGVIHEQYF. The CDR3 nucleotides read TGTGCCAGCAGCCACAGGGGCGTCATCCACGAGCAGTACTTC.

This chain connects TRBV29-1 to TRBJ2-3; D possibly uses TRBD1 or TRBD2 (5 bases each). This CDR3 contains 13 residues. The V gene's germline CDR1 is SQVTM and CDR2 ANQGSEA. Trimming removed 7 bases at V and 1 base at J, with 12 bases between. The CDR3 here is CSARDHGTDTQYF. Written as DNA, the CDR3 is TGCAGCGCCCGGGACCATGGCACAGATACGCAGTATTTT.

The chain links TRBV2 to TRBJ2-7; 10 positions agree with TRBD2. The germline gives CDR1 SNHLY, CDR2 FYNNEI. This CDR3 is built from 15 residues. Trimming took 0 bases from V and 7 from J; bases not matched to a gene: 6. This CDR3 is CASSEAQGLAREQYF. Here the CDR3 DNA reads TGTGCCAGCAGTGAAGCGCAGGGACTAGCGCGTGAGCAGTACTTC.

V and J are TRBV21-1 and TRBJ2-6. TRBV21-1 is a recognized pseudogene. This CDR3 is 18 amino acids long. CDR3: CASSPLTRGNPGANVLTF. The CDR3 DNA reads TGTGCCAGCAGCCCCTTAACGAGGGGTAACCCTGGGGCCAACGTCCTGACTTTC.

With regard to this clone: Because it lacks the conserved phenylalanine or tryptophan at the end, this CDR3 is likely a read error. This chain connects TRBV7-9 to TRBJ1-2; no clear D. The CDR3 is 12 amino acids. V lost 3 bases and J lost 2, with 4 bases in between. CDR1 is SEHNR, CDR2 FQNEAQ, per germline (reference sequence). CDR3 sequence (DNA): TGTGCCAGCAGCTTGGGGAACTATGGCTACACCCTC. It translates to CASSLGNYGYTL.

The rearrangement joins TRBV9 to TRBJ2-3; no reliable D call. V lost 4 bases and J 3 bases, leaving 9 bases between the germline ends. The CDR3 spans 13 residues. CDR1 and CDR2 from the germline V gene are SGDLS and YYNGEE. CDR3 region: CASSTRITDTQYF. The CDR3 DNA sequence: TGTGCCAGCAGCACCAGAATAACAGATACGCAGTATTTT. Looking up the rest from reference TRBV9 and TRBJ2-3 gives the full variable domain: DSGVTQTPKHLITATGQRVTLRCSPRSGDLSVYWYQQSLDQGLQFLIQYYNGEERAKGNILERFSAQQFPDLHSELNLSSLELGDSALYFCASSTRITDTQYFGPGTRLTVL.

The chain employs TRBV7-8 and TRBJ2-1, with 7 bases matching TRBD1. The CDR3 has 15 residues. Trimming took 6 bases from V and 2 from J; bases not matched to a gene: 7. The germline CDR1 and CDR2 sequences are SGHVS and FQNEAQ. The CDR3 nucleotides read TGTGCCAGCAGGGGGGACAGTCGGCCCTACAATGAGCAGTTCTTC. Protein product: CASRGDSRPYNEQFF.

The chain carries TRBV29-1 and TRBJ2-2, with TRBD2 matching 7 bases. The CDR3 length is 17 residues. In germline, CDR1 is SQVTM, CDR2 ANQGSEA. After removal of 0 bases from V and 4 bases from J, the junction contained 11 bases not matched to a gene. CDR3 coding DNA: TGCAGCGTTGAAGACCTAACCGGGACGGGGGGCACCGGGGAGCTGTTTTTT. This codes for CSVEDLTGTGGTGELFF.

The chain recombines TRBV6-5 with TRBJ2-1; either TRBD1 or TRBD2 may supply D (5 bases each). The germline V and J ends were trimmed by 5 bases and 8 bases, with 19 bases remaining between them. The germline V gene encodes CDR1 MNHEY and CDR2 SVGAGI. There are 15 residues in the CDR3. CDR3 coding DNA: TGTGCCAGCAGTCTCTCTGGGGGACGGTTCGATGAGCAGTTCTTC. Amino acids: CASSLSGGRFDEQFF.

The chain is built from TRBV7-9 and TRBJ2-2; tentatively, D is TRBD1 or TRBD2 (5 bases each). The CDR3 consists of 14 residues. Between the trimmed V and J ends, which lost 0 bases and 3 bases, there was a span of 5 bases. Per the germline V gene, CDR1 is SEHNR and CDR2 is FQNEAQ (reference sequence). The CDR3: CASSLAGDTGELFF. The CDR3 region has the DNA TGTGCCAGCAGCTTAGCGGGGGACACCGGGGAGCTGTTTTTT.

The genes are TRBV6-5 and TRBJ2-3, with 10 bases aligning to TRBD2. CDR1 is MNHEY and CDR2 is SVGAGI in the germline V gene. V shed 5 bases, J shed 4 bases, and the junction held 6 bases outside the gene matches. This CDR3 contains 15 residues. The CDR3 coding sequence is TGTGCCAGCAGTACTCTAGCGGGAGCGGCAGATACGCAGTATTTT. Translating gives CASSTLAGAADTQYF.

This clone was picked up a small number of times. CDR3 sequence (DNA): TGTGCCAGCAGCTTAGTGTTCTACGAGCAGTACTTC. Translating it yields CASSLVFYEQYF. The chain employs TRBV11-3 and TRBJ2-7; D unresolved. Per the germline V gene, CDR1 is SGHNT and CDR2 is YENEEA. The length of the CDR3 is 12 residues. V was pared by 1 base and J by 3 bases, with 4 bases between.

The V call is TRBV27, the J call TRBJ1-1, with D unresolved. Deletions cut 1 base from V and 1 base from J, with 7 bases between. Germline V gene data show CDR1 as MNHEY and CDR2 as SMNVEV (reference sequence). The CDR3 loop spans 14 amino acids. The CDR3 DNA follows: TGTGCCAGCAGTTTATTCGGTCCGAACACTGAAGCTTTCTTT. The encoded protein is CASSLFGPNTEAFF.

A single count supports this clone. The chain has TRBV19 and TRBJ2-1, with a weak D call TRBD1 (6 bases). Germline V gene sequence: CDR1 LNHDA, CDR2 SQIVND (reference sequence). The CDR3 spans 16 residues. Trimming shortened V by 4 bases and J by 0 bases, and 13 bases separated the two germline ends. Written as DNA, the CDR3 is TGTGCCAGTAGTAGGGGGCCCGCGAGCTCCTACAATGAGCAGTTCTTC. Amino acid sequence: CASSRGPASSYNEQFF.